The 12 T cell receptor beta chains below all came from one sample that was sequenced in a study of cytomegalovirus exposure and HLA in healthy donors. Use of 60 Vbeta and 13 Jbeta primers characterized the PCR. Some clones are missing from TCRdb's copy, which holds only in-frame ones; the method was immunoSEQ multiplex PCR. Among roughly 140,000 clones listed, over 80% were seen once. The sequencing sample was made of PBMCs. These receptors came from a male donor in good health and CMV-seronegative.

This chain connects TRBV4-2 to TRBJ2-1; 7 nucleotides match TRBD2. Trimming at V came to 2 bases and at J to 3 bases, leaving 7 bases not matched to a gene. CDR3 length equals 16 residues. Looked up from germline, CDR1 is LGHNA and CDR2 is YNFKEQ. The CDR3 is CASSQSWSGDYNEQFF. The CDR3 DNA reads TGTGCCAGCAGCCAAAGTTGGAGCGGGGACTACAATGAGCAGTTCTTC.

A note on this clone: This sample also contains other DNA sequences that code for the same CDR3. The gene calls are TRBV27 and TRBJ2-4; 9 bases match TRBD1. The CDR3 contains 18 residues. Germline CDR1 and CDR2: MNHEY and SMNVEV (reference sequence). Trimming removed 3 bases from V and 1 base from J; junction bases left unmatched: 10. DNA for the CDR3: TGTGCCAGCAGTTTGGCCAGGACAGGGGCTTTGGCCAAAAACATTCAGTACTTC. Its protein product is CASSLARTGALAKNIQYF.

This clone was observed once. CDR3 nucleotide sequence: TGTGCCAGTATGGAGGGAGGGGTCGGTGAAAAACTGTTTTTT. This sequence encodes CASMEGGVGEKLFF. The chain employs TRBV19 and TRBJ1-4; D might be TRBD1 (5 bases). The CDR3 runs to 14 residues. Per germline, CDR1 LNHDA and CDR2 SQIVND (reference sequence). The V gene lost 7 bases and the J gene lost 7 bases, with 16 bases spanning the gap.

The gene calls are TRBV9 and TRBJ2-5; D is perhaps TRBD1 (6 bases). Germline assignment: CDR1 SGDLS and CDR2 YYNGEE. The CDR3 runs to 15 residues. V lost 0 bases and J lost 1, with 10 bases in between. The CDR3 is CASSVAGTPQETQYF. In DNA, the CDR3 is TGTGCCAGCAGCGTAGCGGGGACACCCCAAGAGACCCAGTACTTC. The entire variable domain, with the rest obtained from reference TRBV9 and TRBJ2-5, is as follows: DSGVTQTPKHLITATGQRVTLRCSPRSGDLSVYWYQQSLDQGLQFLIQYYNGEERAKGNILERFSAQQFPDLHSELNLSSLELGDSALYFCASSVAGTPQETQYFGPGTRLLVL.

The gene calls are TRBV18 and TRBJ2-3; weak D call: TRBD1 (5 bases). Trimming pared 3 bases from V and 4 bases from J, leaving 14 bases between. CDR1 is KGHSH, CDR2 LQKENI, per germline. The CDR3 covers 15 residues. The CDR3, as DNA: TGTGCCAGCTCACCGCTGAAGGGGCCTTCAGATACGCAGTATTTT. Encoded protein: CASSPLKGPSDTQYF.

The chain is built from TRBV2 and TRBJ2-4; TRBD2 matches at 12 bases. CDR3 length equals 16 residues. J gave up 1 base and V 5 bases, and 3 bases lay outside the gene matches. Germline lookup yields CDR1 SNHLY and CDR2 FYNNEI. Here the CDR3 reads CASSKLAGGAKNIQYF. CDR3 nucleotides: TGTGCCAGCAGTAAACTAGCGGGAGGCGCCAAAAACATTCAGTACTTC.

V usage is TRBV9 and J usage is TRBJ1-4; D is unresolved. This CDR3 region has 14 residues. Trimming stripped 4 bases from V and 0 bases from J, with 7 bases between. CDR1 and CDR2 from the germline V gene are SGDLS and YYNGEE. CDR3 loop: CASSSPATNEKLFF. CDR3 coding DNA: TGTGCCAGCAGCTCCCCCGCAACTAATGAAAAACTGTTTTTT.

The genes are TRBV19 and TRBJ1-1, with 9 bases that match TRBD1. The CDR3 is 14 residues long. V was pared by 5 bases and J by 8 bases, with 9 bases of the junction left unmatched. Looked up from germline, CDR1 is LNHDA and CDR2 is SQIVND (reference sequence). CDR3 region: CASSRTPGQGEAFF. In DNA, the CDR3 is TGTGCCAGTAGTCGAACTCCGGGACAGGGAGAAGCTTTCTTT.

The chain has TRBV7-3 and TRBJ2-5; TRBD1 aligns across 11 bases. V shed 4 bases and J 2 bases; nucleotides not matched to a gene: 6. The CDR3 spans 16 residues. Germline CDR1 reads SGHTA; CDR2 reads FQGTGA. CDR3 bases: TGTGCCAGCAGCTCTTGGGACAGGGGGGGACAAGAGACCCAGTACTTC. Its protein is CASSSWDRGGQETQYF.

The chain links TRBV19 to TRBJ1-4, with a possible D match to TRBD1 (5 bases). CDR3 length: 12 amino acids. The germline V gene encodes CDR1 LNHDA and CDR2 SQIVND (reference sequence). The V gene lost 3 bases and the J gene lost 7 bases, with 6 bases spanning the gap. CDR3 sequence reads: CASSIGGEKLFF. CDR3 DNA: TGTGCCAGTAGTATCGGGGGTGAAAAACTGTTTTTT.

This chain uses TRBV27 with TRBJ2-5, with 7 nucleotides matching TRBD1. The J call could be wrong; TRBJ2-7 is a better fit for the DNA end. Germline lookup yields CDR1 MNHEY and CDR2 SMNVEV (reference sequence). This CDR3 has 13 amino acids. The CDR3 sequence: CASSDRVGYEQYF. CDR3 DNA: TGTGCCAGCAGCGACAGGGTGGGTTACGAGCAGTACTTC.

This clone was recorded once. Germline is not matched at one junction end, which may reflect a read error. The rearrangement uses TRBV5-6 and TRBJ2-5; TRBD1 aligns across 8 bases. The CDR3 is 18 amino acids. CDR1 is SGHDT and CDR2 is YYEEEE in the germline V gene. Here the CDR3 DNA reads TGTGCCGGCAGCTCCACCACGTGGCCCAACAGGGGGGAAGAGACCCAGTACTTC. Its protein is CAGSSTTWPNRGEETQYF.